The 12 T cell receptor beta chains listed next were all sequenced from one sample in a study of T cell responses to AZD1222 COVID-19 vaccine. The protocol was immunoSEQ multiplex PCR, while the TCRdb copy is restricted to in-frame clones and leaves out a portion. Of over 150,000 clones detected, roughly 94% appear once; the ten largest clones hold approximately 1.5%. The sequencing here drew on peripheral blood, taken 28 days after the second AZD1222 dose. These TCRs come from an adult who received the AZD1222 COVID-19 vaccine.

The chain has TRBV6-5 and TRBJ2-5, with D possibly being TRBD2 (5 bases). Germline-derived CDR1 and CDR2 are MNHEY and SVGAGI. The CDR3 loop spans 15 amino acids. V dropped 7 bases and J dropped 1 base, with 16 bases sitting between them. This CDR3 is CASTSRRGLQETQYF. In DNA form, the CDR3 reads TGTGCCAGCACCTCGCGCCGGGGTCTCCAAGAGACCCAGTACTTC.

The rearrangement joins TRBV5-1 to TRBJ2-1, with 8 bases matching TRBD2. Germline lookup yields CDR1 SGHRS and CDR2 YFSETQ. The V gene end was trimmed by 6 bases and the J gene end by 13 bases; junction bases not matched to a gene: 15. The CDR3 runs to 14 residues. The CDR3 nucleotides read TGCGCCAGCACCCTGGTGGCGGGAGGTCCGGACCAGTTCTTC. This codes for CASTLVAGGPDQFF. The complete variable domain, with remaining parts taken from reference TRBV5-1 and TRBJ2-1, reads KAGVTQTPRYLIKTRGQQVTLSCSPISGHRSVSWYQQTPGQGLQFLFEYFSETQRNKGNFPGRFSGRQFSNSRSEMNVSTLELGDSALYLCASTLVAGGPDQFFGPGTRLTVL.

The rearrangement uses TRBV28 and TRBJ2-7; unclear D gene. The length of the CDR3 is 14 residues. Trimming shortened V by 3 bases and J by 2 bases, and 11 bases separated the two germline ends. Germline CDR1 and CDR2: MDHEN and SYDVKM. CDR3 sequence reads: CASSFGHSAYEQYF. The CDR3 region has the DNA TGTGCCAGCAGTTTCGGGCATTCAGCCTACGAGCAGTACTTC.

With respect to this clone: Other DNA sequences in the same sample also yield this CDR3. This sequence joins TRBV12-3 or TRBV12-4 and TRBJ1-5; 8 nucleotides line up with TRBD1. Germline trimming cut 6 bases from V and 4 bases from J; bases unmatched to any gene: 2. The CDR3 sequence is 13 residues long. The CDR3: CASSGTGNQPQHF. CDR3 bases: TGTGCCAGCAGCGGGACAGGAAATCAGCCCCAGCATTTT.

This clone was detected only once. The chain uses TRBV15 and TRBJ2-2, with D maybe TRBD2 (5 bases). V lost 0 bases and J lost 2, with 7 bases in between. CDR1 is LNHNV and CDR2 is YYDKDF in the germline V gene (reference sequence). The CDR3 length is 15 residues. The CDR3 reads CATSRDRGNTGELFF. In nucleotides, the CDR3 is TGTGCCACCAGCAGAGATCGGGGAAACACCGGGGAGCTGTTTTTT.

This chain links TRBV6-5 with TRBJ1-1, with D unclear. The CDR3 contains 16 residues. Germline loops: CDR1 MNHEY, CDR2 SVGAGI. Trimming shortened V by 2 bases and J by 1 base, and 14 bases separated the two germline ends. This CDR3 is CASSYTRTRPNTEAFF. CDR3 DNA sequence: TGTGCCAGCAGTTACACCAGGACCCGACCGAACACTGAAGCTTTCTTT.

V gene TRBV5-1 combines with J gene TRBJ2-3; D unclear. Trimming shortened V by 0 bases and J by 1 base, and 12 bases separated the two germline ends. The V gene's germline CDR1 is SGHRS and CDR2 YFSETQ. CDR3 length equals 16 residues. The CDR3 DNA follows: TGCGCCAGCAGCTTGGAAGTTCGGCGGCGCACAGATACGCAGTATTTT. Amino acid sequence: CASSLEVRRRTDTQYF.

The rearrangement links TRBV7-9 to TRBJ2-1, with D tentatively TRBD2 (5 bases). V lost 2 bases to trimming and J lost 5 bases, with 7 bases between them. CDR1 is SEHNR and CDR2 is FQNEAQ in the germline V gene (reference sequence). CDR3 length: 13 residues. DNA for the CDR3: TGTGCCAGCAGCTTAAGCGGAAACAATGAGCAGTTCTTC. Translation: CASSLSGNNEQFF.

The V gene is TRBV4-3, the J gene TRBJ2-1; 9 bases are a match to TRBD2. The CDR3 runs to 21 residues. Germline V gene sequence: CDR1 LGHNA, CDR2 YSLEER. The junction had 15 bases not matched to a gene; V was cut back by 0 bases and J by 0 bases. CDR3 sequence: CASSQDIVGTSSSSSYNEQFF. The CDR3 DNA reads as TGCGCCAGCAGCCAAGATATCGTCGGGACTAGCTCCTCAAGCTCCTACAATGAGCAGTTCTTC.

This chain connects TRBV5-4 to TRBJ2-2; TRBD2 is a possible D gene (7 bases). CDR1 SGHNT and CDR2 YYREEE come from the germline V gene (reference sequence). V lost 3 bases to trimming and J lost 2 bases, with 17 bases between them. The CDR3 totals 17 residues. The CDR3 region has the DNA TGTGCCAGCAGCTGGGGGGGGGCCCCATCTAACACCGGGGAGCTGTTTTTT. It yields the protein CASSWGGAPSNTGELFF.

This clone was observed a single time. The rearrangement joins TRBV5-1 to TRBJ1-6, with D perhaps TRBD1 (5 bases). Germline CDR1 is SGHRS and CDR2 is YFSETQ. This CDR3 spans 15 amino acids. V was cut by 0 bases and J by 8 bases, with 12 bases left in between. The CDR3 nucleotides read TGCGCCAGCAGCTTGGGGGACCTCGGCCATTCACCCCTCCACTTT. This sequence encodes CASSLGDLGHSPLHF. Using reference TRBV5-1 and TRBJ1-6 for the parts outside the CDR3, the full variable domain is KAGVTQTPRYLIKTRGQQVTLSCSPISGHRSVSWYQQTPGQGLQFLFEYFSETQRNKGNFPGRFSGRQFSNSRSEMNVSTLELGDSALYLCASSLGDLGHSPLHFGNGTRLTVT.

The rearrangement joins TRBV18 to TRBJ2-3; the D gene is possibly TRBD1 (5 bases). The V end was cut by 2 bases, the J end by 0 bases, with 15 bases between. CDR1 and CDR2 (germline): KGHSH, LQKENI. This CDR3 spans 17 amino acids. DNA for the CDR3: TGTGCCAGCTCACCATTGCAGGGAAGGTCTAGCACAGATACGCAGTATTTT. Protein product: CASSPLQGRSSTDTQYF. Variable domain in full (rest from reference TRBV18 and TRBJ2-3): NAGVMQNPRHLVRRRGQEARLRCSPMKGHSHVYWYRQLPEEGLKFMVYLQKENIIDESGMPKERFSAEFPKEGPSILRIQQVVRGDSAAYFCASSPLQGRSSTDTQYFGPGTRLTVL.